This TCR beta chain was sequenced in a study of blood T cell repertoires in COVID-19. Study in general: PBMCs, B-cell-depleted T cells, or T cells were the source of the cDNA or gDNA that made up the material.

V lost 1 base, J lost 8 bases, and 5 bases lay in between. From germline, CDR1 is LNHNV and CDR2 YYDKDF (reference sequence). The CDR3 sequence is 12 residues long. Everyone who took part was roughly 18 to 89 years old, and they came from roughly 25 US areas. In the study's own analysis: Counts of nucleated cells, estimated from reference gene primer amplification, were obtained. TCRdb keeps only in-frame clones here, not all; method: immunoSEQ multiplex PCR. V and J calls and clone size are as listed in that table; D and trimming were resolved from the DNA. Here the sample spans approximately 150,000 clones, around 81% being singletons.

The specimen sequenced was PBMCs or T cells enriched from blood (not recorded which). This clonotype was obtained from a woman in her thirties or forties who had recovered from COVID-19. This chain connects TRBV15 to TRBJ1-4; D is uncertain. DNA for the CDR3: TGTGCCACCAGCAGAGGCGGGGAAAAACTGTTTTTT. This codes for CATSRGGEKLFF.